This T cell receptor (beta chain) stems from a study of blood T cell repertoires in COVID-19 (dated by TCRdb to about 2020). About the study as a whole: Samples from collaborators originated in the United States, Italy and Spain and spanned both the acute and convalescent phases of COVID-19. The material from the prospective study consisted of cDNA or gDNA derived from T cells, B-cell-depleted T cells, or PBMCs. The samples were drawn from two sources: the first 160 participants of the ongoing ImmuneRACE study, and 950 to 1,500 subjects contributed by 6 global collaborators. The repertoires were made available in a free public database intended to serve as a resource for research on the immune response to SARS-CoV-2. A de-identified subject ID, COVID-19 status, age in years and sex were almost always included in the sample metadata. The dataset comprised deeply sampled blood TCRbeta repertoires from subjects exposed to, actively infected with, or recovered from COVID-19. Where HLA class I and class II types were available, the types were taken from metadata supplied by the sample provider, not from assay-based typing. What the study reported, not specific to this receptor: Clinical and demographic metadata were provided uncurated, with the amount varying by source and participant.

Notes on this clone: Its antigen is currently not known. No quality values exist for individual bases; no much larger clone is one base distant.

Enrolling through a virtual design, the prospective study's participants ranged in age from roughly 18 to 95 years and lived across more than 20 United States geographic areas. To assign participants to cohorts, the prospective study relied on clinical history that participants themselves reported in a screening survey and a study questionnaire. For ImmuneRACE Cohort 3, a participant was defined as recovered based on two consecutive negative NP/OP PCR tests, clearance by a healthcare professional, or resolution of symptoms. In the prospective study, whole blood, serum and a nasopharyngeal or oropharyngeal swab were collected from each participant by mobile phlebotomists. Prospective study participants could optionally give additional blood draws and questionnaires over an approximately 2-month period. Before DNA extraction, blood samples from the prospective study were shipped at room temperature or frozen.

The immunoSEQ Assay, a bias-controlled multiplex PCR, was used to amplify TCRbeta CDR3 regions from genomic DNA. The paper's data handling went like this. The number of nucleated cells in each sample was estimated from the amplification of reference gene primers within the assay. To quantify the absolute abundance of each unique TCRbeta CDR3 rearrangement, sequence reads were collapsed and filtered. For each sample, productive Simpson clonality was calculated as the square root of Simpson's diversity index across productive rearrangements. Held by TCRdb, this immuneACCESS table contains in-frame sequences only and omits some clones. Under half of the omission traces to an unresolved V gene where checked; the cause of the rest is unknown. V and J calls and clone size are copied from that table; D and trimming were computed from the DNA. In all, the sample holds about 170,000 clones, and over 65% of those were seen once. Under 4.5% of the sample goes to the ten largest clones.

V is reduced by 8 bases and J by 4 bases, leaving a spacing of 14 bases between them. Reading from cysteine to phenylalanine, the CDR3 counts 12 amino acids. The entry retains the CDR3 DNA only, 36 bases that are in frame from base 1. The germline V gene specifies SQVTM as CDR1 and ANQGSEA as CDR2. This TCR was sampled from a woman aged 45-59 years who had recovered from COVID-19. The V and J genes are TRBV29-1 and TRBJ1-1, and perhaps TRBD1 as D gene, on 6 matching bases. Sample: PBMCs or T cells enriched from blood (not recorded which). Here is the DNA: TGCAGCTGTCTCAGGGGATCCACTGAAGCTTTCTTT. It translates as CSCLRGSTEAFF.